The 5 T cell receptor beta chains below were found in one sample sequenced in a study of CD8+ T cells in alopecia areata. RNA, once extracted, was reverse transcribed into cDNA for use as the sequencing template. The data were produced by immunoSEQ multiplex PCR, yet TCRdb's version contains in-frame clones alone and is incomplete. This sample yields fewer than 150,000 clones, of which roughly 60% are seen a single time; around 30% belongs to the top ten. Treatment defined: oral pan-JAK inhibitor, 5-10 mg twice daily. The specimen was CD8+ T cells sorted from blood, collected at week 4, from a patient treated with tofacitinib. All receptors come from a human donor with alopecia areata.

V gene TRBV4-1 combines with J gene TRBJ2-1; D is undetermined. Trimming cost V 0 bases and J 4 bases, with 7 bases left between them. The CDR3 extends over 14 amino acids. Germline values: CDR1 MGHRA, CDR2 YSYEKL. The CDR3 nucleotides are TGCGCCAGCAGCCAAGATGACCTTTACAATGAGCAGTTCTTC. Amino acids: CASSQDDLYNEQFF.

The rearrangement uses TRBV27 and TRBJ2-1; D could derive from TRBD1 or TRBD2 (5 bases each). Germline V gene lookup returns CDR1 MNHEY and CDR2 SMNVEV (reference sequence). The V end lost 5 bases, the J end lost 10 bases, and 18 bases lay between the germline ends. The CDR3 spans 14 residues. CDR3 region: CASSLRTIPGEQFF. Written as DNA, the CDR3 is TGTGCCAGCAGTCTAAGGACAATCCCGGGGGAGCAGTTCTTC.

CDR3 coding DNA: TGTGCCAGCCGAGATGGAGGGGCGAATCAGCCCCAGCATTTT. It specifies CASRDGGANQPQHF. The chain combines TRBV27 with TRBJ1-5; TRBD1 might be the D (5 bases). This CDR3 comprises 14 residues. Germline-derived CDR1 and CDR2 are MNHEY and SMNVEV (reference sequence). V was cut by 8 bases and J by 4 bases, with 15 bases left in between.

This clone came up once. V is TRBV30 and J is TRBJ1-2, with D possibly being TRBD1 (5 bases). The CDR3 extends over 14 amino acids. V dropped 5 bases and J dropped 3 bases, with 16 bases sitting between them. From germline, CDR1 is GTSNPN and CDR2 SVGIG (reference sequence). Written as DNA, the CDR3 is TGTGCCTGGGCTAACGACGGGACGTACTATGGCTACACCTTC. Translated, it gives CAWANDGTYYGYTF.

The chain joins TRBV13 to TRBJ2-7; D unclear. This CDR3 region has 14 residues. The germline V gene has CDR1 PRHDT and CDR2 FYEKMQ (reference sequence). V dropped 0 bases and J dropped 2 bases, with 8 bases sitting between them. The CDR3 DNA sequence: TGTGCCAGCAGCTTAGGCCAGGTCCCCTACGAGCAGTACTTC. Residues: CASSLGQVPYEQYF.